The T cell receptor beta chain described here comes from a study of blood T cell repertoires in COVID-19 (dated by TCRdb to about 2020). Some background on the complete study: Samples from collaborators originated in the United States, Italy and Spain and spanned both the acute and convalescent phases of COVID-19. The material from the prospective study consisted of cDNA or gDNA derived from T cells, B-cell-depleted T cells, or PBMCs. Deeply sampled blood TCRbeta repertoires from subjects exposed to, actively infected with, or recovered from COVID-19 were included in the dataset. The repertoires were made available in a free public database intended to serve as a resource for research on the immune response to SARS-CoV-2. Samples were obtained from the ongoing ImmuneRACE study (first 160 participants) and from over a thousand subjects provided by 6 global collaborators. Sample metadata almost always included a de-identified subject ID, COVID-19 status, age in years and sex. Where available, HLA class I and class II types were obtained from metadata supplied by the sample provider rather than from assay-based typing. Findings and caveats that apply to the study as a whole: The amount of clinical and demographic metadata varied by source and participant and was provided uncurated.

Samples from volunteer blood donors who had recovered from COVID-19 were contributed by a second Seattle source. The collaborating institutions used their own protocols to collect whole blood in K2EDTA tubes. For TCRbeta analysis, collaborators shipped samples in one of three forms: frozen whole blood, isolated PBMCs, or DNA extracted from either of those sample types. Via the germline V gene, CDR1 is MGHRA and CDR2 YSYEKL. Between the V and J ends, shortened by 0 bases and 2 bases respectively, the junction contains 18 bases. Its CDR3 holds 18 amino acids, cysteine through phenylalanine. Only the CDR3 portion is preserved as DNA: 54 bases, with reading frame beginning at the first base. The immunoSEQ Assay, a bias-controlled multiplex PCR, was used to amplify TCRbeta CDR3 regions from genomic DNA. From the authors' description of their analysis: The number of nucleated cells in each sample was estimated by amplification of reference gene primers within the assay. To quantify the absolute abundance of each unique TCRbeta CDR3 rearrangement, sequence reads were collapsed and filtered. For each sample, productive Simpson clonality was calculated as the square root of Simpson's diversity index across productive rearrangements. TCRdb stores this immuneACCESS table with in-frame sequences only. Part of the clones is absent; in the studies checked, under half of the shortfall reflects unresolved V genes, and no reason is known for the rest. V, J and clone size are those of that table, while D and trimming were read from the DNA. The sample table records roughly 250,000 clones; around nine tenths of these occur just once. The ten largest clonotypes hold 2% to 2.5% of the sample.

Only a few counts were recorded for this clone. Which antigen it targets is not known. Base-call qualities are not available, and no considerably larger clone is one nucleotide away. Source material: peripheral blood. The source is a middle-aged woman who had recovered from COVID-19. The chain employs TRBV4-1 and TRBJ2-3; TRBD1 is possibly the D segment (6 matching bases). The sequence in DNA is TGCGCCAGCAGCCAAGAAGGACGGCGACAGGCAAACACAGATACGCAGTATTTT. This is translated as CASSQEGRRQANTDTQYF.